This TCR beta chain was recorded in a study of beta chain features in type 1 diabetes. Sorted CD4+ subsets: naive, central memory, regulatory, stem cell-like memory (CD45RO/CCR7/CD25/CD127/CD95/CD27 panel). General study points: Fewer junction insertions and more nucleotide deletions appeared in type 1 diabetes patients. For patients, the naive, central memory and Treg TCRB repertoires appeared more alike than for healthy donors. Among all four CD4+ subsets, Type 1 diabetes patients had TCRB CDR3s that were moderately but significantly shorter.

There are 14 residues in the CDR3. With V trimmed by 10 bases and J by 0 bases, 7 bases remained unmatched. Germline assignment: CDR1 MRHNA and CDR2 SNTAGT. Expressed TCRB transcripts were sequenced because the isolated RNA had all been reverse transcribed beforehand. Roughly 3.57 million reads on average were seen across naive, central memory and regulatory T cell samples. The data were produced by immunoSEQ multiplex PCR, yet TCRdb's version contains in-frame clones alone and is incomplete. Of approximately 29,000 clones in the sample, 65% were seen once. Of note for this clone: No antigen is known for it.

The clonotype comes from a woman aged 25 to 39 with type 1 diabetes. The chain links TRBV6-4 to TRBJ2-3, with 7 bases aligning to TRBD1. Specimen: Tregs from blood. In DNA, the CDR3 is TGTGCCACTCGACCGACAGGGAGCACAGATACGCAGTATTTT. This codes for CATRPTGSTDTQYF.